These 23 T cell receptor beta chains share one sample of origin, sequenced in a study of blood T cell repertoires in COVID-19. Using immunoSEQ multiplex PCR, the repertoire was profiled, and TCRdb retains in-frame clones only, with some absent. Of some 150,000 clones listed, roughly 80% are singletons. The sample was PBMCs or T cells enriched from blood (not recorded which). Receptors originate from a man aged 50 or older who had recovered from COVID-19.

The chain recombines TRBV14 with TRBJ1-4; D perhaps matches TRBD1 (6 bases). Trimming took 4 bases from V and 3 from J, leaving 18 bases between them. The CDR3 has 17 amino acids. Germline V CDR1 and CDR2: SGHDN, FVKESK. The CDR3 DNA is TGTGCCAGCAGCCCGCAACCCCCGGGACAACCTAATGAAAAACTGTTTTTT. Its protein is CASSPQPPGQPNEKLFF.

V gene TRBV28 combines with J gene TRBJ2-2, with TRBD2 identical over 16 bases. The germline V gene has CDR1 MDHEN and CDR2 SYDVKM. CDR3 length equals 18 residues. The V gene end was trimmed by 8 bases and the J gene end by 0 bases; junction bases not matched to a gene: 6. CDR3 loop: CASRAGTSGGANTGELFF. In DNA, the CDR3 is TGTGCCAGCCGAGCCGGGACTAGCGGGGGGGCGAACACCGGGGAGCTGTTTTTT.

This chain uses TRBV3-1 (or the pseudogene TRBV3-2) with TRBJ2-1, with a weak D call TRBD2 (6 bases). Germline CDR1 LGHDT, CDR2 YNNKEL (reference sequence). Trimming removed 4 bases at V and 12 bases at J, with 22 bases between. The CDR3 has 15 amino acids. The CDR3 DNA sequence: TGTGCCAGCAGCCCGGGGTTCAGGGAGGTTTTTGGGCAGTTCTTC. Protein: CASSPGFREVFGQFF.

V is TRBV9 and J is TRBJ1-6, with TRBD1 matching 8 bases. Germline values: CDR1 SGDLS, CDR2 YYNGEE. The CDR3 runs 15 residues. After removal of 4 bases from V and 9 bases from J, the junction contained 9 bases not matched to a gene. CDR3: CASSPGTGLGSPLHF. CDR3 DNA sequence: TGTGCCAGCAGCCCCGGGACAGGTCTGGGTTCACCCCTCCACTTT.

This rearrangement joins TRBV7-2 to TRBJ2-3; 10 nucleotides match TRBD2. The CDR3 loop spans 17 amino acids. The V gene end was trimmed by 1 base and the J gene end by 0 bases; junction bases not matched to a gene: 4. Germline lookup yields CDR1 SGHTA and CDR2 FQGNSA. In DNA, the CDR3 is TGTGCCAGCAGCTTAGTAGCGGGGGGACGCAGCACAGATACGCAGTATTTT. This codes for CASSLVAGGRSTDTQYF. The whole variable domain, remainder taken from reference TRBV7-2 and TRBJ2-3, is GAGVSQSPSNKVTEKGKDVELRCDPISGHTALYWYRQSLGQGLEFLIYFQGNSAPDKSGLPSDRFSAERTGGSVSTLTIQRTQQEDSAVYLCASSLVAGGRSTDTQYFGPGTRLTVL.

The chain couples TRBV24-1 to TRBJ2-1; a possible D gene is TRBD1 (6 bases). CDR3 size: 14 residues. V dropped 3 bases and J dropped 7 bases, with 12 bases sitting between them. The germline V gene encodes CDR1 KGHDR and CDR2 SFDVKD. As DNA, the CDR3 is TGTGCCACCAGTGATCCAGGAACAGGGAATGAGCAGTTCTTC. Protein: CATSDPGTGNEQFF.

The chain has TRBV28 and TRBJ1-1; the match to TRBD1 covers 7 bases. This CDR3 is 13 amino acids long. With V trimmed by 5 bases and J by 5 bases, 5 bases remained unmatched. Per germline, CDR1 MDHEN and CDR2 SYDVKM. CDR3 in DNA: TGTGCCAGCAGTCTACAGGGGTGGACTGAAGCTTTCTTT. The encoded protein is CASSLQGWTEAFF.

The sample holds a few counts of this clone. The rearrangement joins TRBV27 to TRBJ2-7; D is perhaps TRBD2 (5 bases). Germline loops: CDR1 MNHEY, CDR2 SMNVEV (reference sequence). This CDR3 has 15 amino acids. The V and J ends lost 5 bases and 1 base respectively, with 15 bases between them. The CDR3 region is CASSPQVDSSYEQYF. CDR3 bases: TGTGCCAGCAGTCCCCAGGTGGACTCATCCTACGAGCAGTACTTC.

This chain links TRBV7-2 with TRBJ1-6, with TRBD1 as a possible D gene (5 bases). The CDR3 has 12 amino acids. The V and J ends lost 6 bases and 10 bases respectively, with 10 bases between them. CDR1 and CDR2 from the germline V gene are SGHTA and FQGNSA. The CDR3 sequence: CASSRGESPLHF. The CDR3 DNA reads as TGTGCCAGCAGTCGGGGGGAATCACCCCTCCACTTT.

The rearrangement joins TRBV7-3 to TRBJ2-2; 9 nucleotides agree with TRBD2. The CDR3 is made up of 18 amino acids. V lost 1 base, J lost 5 bases, and 11 bases stayed unmatched. The V gene's germline CDR1 is SGHTA and CDR2 FQGTGA. CDR3 DNA: TGTGCCAGCAGCTTAAACCCCTCCGGACTAGCGAGAACCGGGGAGCTGTTTTTT. Translated: CASSLNPSGLARTGELFF.

This clone has only one observation. The gene calls are TRBV5-1 and TRBJ1-1, with D hard to call. Deletions cut 3 bases from V and 0 bases from J, with 6 bases between. Germline values: CDR1 SGHRS, CDR2 YFSETQ. The CDR3 consists of 13 residues. The CDR3 nucleotides read TGCGCCAGCAGCTCATCCATGAACACTGAAGCTTTCTTT. It specifies CASSSSMNTEAFF.

The J gene is TRBJ2-5, the V gene TRBV20-1; 10 bases are shared with TRBD2. The junction had 5 bases not matched to a gene; V was cut back by 3 bases and J by 1 base. The germline CDR1 and CDR2 sequences are DFQATT and SNEGSKA (reference sequence). This CDR3 is 15 amino acids long. The CDR3 region is CSASGVAGGQETQYF. The CDR3 nucleotides read TGCAGTGCTAGTGGGGTAGCGGGGGGCCAAGAGACCCAGTACTTC.

The chain carries TRBV3-1 (or the pseudogene TRBV3-2) and TRBJ1-6, with D hard to call. This CDR3 has 16 amino acids. Trimming took 1 base from V and 4 from J, leaving 11 bases between them. Germline CDR1 is LGHDT and CDR2 is YNNKEL (reference sequence). The CDR3 DNA is TGTGCCAGCAGCCAAGCTGAGACAAGTTATAATTCACCCCTCCACTTT. This translates into CASSQAETSYNSPLHF.

The V and J genes are TRBV7-6 and TRBJ2-5, with 7 bases that match TRBD1. Germline-derived CDR1 and CDR2 are SGHVS and FNYEAQ. V lost 5 bases to trimming and J lost 4 bases; unmatched junction nucleotides: 7. The CDR3 sequence is 14 residues long. CDR3 in DNA: TGTGCCAGCAGCCCGTTGACAGGGCCAGAGACCCAGTACTTC. This encodes CASSPLTGPETQYF.

The chain is built from TRBV3-1 (or the pseudogene TRBV3-2) and TRBJ1-4, with D unresolved. The germline CDR1 and CDR2 sequences are LGHDT and YNNKEL (reference sequence). The CDR3 is 16 amino acids. V lost 3 bases, J lost 8 bases, and 19 bases lay in between. Written as DNA, the CDR3 is TGTGCCAGCAGCCATCCCGCCCCGGGTCTAGAAGAAAAACTGTTTTTT. This encodes CASSHPAPGLEEKLFF.

The genes are TRBV13 and TRBJ1-5; D is perhaps TRBD1 (6 bases). Trimming left V 5 bases short and J 3 bases short, with 11 bases between. The CDR3 has 14 residues. Germline CDR1 is PRHDT and CDR2 is FYEKMQ (reference sequence). The CDR3 bases are TGTGCCAGCAGCCTGGGACAAGTCAATCAGCCCCAGCATTTT. Amino acids: CASSLGQVNQPQHF.

This clone showed up just once. This could be a read error, since a much larger clone is one nucleotide away. V is TRBV14 and J is TRBJ1-1, with TRBD1 matching 9 bases. The V and J ends lost 4 bases and 1 base, in that order; junction bases with no gene match: 1. Germline CDR1 SGHDN, CDR2 FVKESK. CDR3 length: 14 amino acids. The CDR3 bases are TGTGCCAGCAGCCGGACAGGGGCGAACACTGAAGCTTTCTTT. Translated: CASSRTGANTEAFF.

The chain couples TRBV4-1 to TRBJ2-7; D is ambiguous. V shed 0 bases and J shed 2 bases, with 11 bases lying between them. This CDR3 contains 15 residues. Germline V CDR1 and CDR2: MGHRA, YSYEKL. CDR3 sequence: CASSQDSGSAYEQYF. CDR3 in DNA: TGCGCCAGCAGCCAAGACTCCGGGTCTGCCTACGAGCAGTACTTC.

The chain recombines TRBV5-1 with TRBJ2-7; TRBD1 matches 9 bases. Trimming cost V 2 bases and J 3 bases; bases outside gene matches: 15. From germline, CDR1 is SGHRS and CDR2 YFSETQ. The CDR3 totals 18 residues. The CDR3: CASSFSTRTGELVYEQYF. The CDR3 DNA follows: TGCGCCAGCAGCTTCTCCACCCGGACAGGGGAATTGGTCTACGAGCAGTACTTC. The variable domain in full, with the rest retrieved from reference TRBV5-1 and TRBJ2-7, is KAGVTQTPRYLIKTRGQQVTLSCSPISGHRSVSWYQQTPGQGLQFLFEYFSETQRNKGNFPGRFSGRQFSNSRSEMNVSTLELGDSALYLCASSFSTRTGELVYEQYFGPGTRLTVT.

V usage is TRBV2 and J usage is TRBJ2-1, with 8 bases matching TRBD2. The CDR3 loop spans 15 amino acids. V lost 3 bases, J lost 0 bases, and 1 base stayed unmatched. From germline, CDR1 is SNHLY and CDR2 FYNNEI. The CDR3 bases are TGTGCCAGCAGTGACGCGGGGGGCTCCTACAATGAGCAGTTCTTC. Amino acids: CASSDAGGSYNEQFF.

The V gene is TRBV7-9, the J gene TRBJ1-5; 7 positions match TRBD1. Germline CDR1 and CDR2: SEHNR and FQNEAQ (reference sequence). Germline trimming cut 0 bases from V and 2 bases from J; bases unmatched to any gene: 4. CDR3 length: 16 amino acids. The CDR3 coding sequence is TGTGCCAGCAGCTTAGCGCAGCAGGGGGGCAATCAGCCCCAGCATTTT. Translated, it gives CASSLAQQGGNQPQHF.

The V gene is TRBV5-4, the J gene TRBJ2-5; TRBD2 is a possible D gene (6 bases). Germline CDR1 is SGHNT and CDR2 is YYREEE (reference sequence). The CDR3 covers 14 residues. V was pared by 4 bases and J by 4 bases, with 14 bases between. As DNA, the CDR3 is TGTGCCAGCAGCCTCGGACTGGGGGGAGAGACCCAGTACTTC. Amino acids: CASSLGLGGETQYF.

CDR3 in DNA: TGTGCCAGCAGCTTAGGGCGGGTGGCCGCAGATACGCAGTATTTT. It specifies CASSLGRVAADTQYF. The gene calls are TRBV7-3 and TRBJ2-3; weak D call: TRBD2 (5 bases). The CDR3 consists of 15 residues. Germline CDR1 and CDR2: SGHTA and FQGTGA. Trimming removed 2 bases at V and 4 bases at J, with 13 bases between.